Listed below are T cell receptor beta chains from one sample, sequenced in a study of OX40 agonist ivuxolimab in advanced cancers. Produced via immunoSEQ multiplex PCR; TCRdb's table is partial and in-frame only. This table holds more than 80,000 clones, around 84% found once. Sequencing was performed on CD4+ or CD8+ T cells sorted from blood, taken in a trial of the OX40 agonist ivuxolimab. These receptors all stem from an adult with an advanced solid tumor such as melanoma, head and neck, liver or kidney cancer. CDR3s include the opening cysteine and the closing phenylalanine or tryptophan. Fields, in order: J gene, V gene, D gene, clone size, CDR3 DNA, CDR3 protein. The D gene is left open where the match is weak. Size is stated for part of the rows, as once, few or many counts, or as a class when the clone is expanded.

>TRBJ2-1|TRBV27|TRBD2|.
TGTGCCAGCAGTCCCAGACTAGCGGAAAACAATGAGCAGTTCTTC
CASSPRLAENNEQFF
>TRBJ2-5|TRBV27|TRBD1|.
TGTGCCAGCAGTCATTCACCACAGACAGGGGGAGAGACCCAGTACTTC
CASSHSPQTGGETQYF
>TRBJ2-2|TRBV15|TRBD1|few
TGTGCCACCAGCCGACAGGGCACCGGGGAGCTGTTTTTT
CATSRQGTGELFF
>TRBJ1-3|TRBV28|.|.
TGTGCCAGTACGTTCGTCGGGGCGTCGGGAAACACCATATATTTT
CASTFVGASGNTIYF
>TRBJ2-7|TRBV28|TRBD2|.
TGTGCCAGCACGACGGGACTAGCGGGAGGAATGAGCTCCTACGAGCAGTACTTC
CASTTGLAGGMSSYEQYF
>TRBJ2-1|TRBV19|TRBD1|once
TGTGCCAGCACGACAGGGGTGGTTACGTTCTTC
CASTTGVVTFF
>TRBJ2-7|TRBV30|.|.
TGTGCCTGGAGTGTAGGAAGAGAGCAGTACTTC
CAWSVGREQYF
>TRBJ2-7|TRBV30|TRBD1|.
TGTGCCTGGAGTGGTCGGGGACAGGGGTCCTCCTACGAGCAGTACTTC
CAWSGRGQGSSYEQYF
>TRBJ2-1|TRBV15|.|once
TGTGCCACCAGCAGGGTGGGTAGCTACAATGAGCAGTTCTTC
CATSRVGSYNEQFF
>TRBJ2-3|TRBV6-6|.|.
TGTGCCAGCAGTTACTCGTGGGATCCGAGCACAGATACGCAGTATTTT
CASSYSWDPSTDTQYF
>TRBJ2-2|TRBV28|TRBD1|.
TGTGCCAGCAGTGACCTACGGACAGGGGGCTTCACCGGGGAGCTGTTTTTT
CASSDLRTGGFTGELFF
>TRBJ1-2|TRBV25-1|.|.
TGTGCCAGCAGTCCCCTGTCCCAGGTCAACTATGGCTACACCTTC
CASSPLSQVNYGYTF
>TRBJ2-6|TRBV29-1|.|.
TGCAGCGCCCAAGGGGACCCAGGCTCTGGGGCCAACGTCCTGACTTTC
CSAQGDPGSGANVLTF
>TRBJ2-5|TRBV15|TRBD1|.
TGTGCCACCAGCAGAGCGGACAGGGCTAGAGAGACCCAGTACTTC
CATSRADRARETQYF
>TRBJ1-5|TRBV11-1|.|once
TGTGCCAGCAGCCCCGGCGCTGATCAGCCCCAGCATTTT
CASSPGADQPQHF
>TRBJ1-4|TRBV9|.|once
TGTGCCAGCACTCCGGGCGGGACTAATGAAAAACTGTTTTTT
CASTPGGTNEKLFF
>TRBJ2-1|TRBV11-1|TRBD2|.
TGTGCCAGCAGCCGGACTAGCGGGGTCGAGTACAATGAGCAGTTCTTC
CASSRTSGVEYNEQFF
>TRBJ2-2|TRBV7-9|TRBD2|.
TGTGCCAGCAGTTCCGGGACTAGCTATACCGGGGAGCTGTTTTTT
CASSSGTSYTGELFF
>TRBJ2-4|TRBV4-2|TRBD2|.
TGTGCCAGCAGCCAAGATCCCGGGACTAGCGGGAGATTGGCCAAAAACATTCAGTACTTC
CASSQDPGTSGRLAKNIQYF
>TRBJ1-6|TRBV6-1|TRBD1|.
TGTGCCAGCAGTATGGGACAGATCCATTCACCCCTCCACTTT
CASSMGQIHSPLHF
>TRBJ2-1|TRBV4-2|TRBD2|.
TGTGCCAGCAGCCAAGATCAGGTGGGGACTAGTGGATTAAATGAGCAGTTCTTC
CASSQDQVGTSGLNEQFF
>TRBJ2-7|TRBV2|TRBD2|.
TGTGCCAGCAGTGAAGCGCTTCCCACTAGCGGTACTTACGAGCAGTACTTC
CASSEALPTSGTYEQYF
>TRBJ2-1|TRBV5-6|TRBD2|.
TGTGCCAGCACCCCAAGCGGGAGGGCCTACAATGAGCAGTTCTTC
CASTPSGRAYNEQFF
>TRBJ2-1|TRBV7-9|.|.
TGTGCCAGCAGCTTAGAGGGGTATGAGCAGTTCTTC
CASSLEGYEQFF
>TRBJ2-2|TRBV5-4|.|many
TGTGCCAGCAGCCTGGGACCGGAAAACACCGGGGAGCTGTTTTTT
CASSLGPENTGELFF
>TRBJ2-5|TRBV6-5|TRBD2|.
TGTGCCAGCAGTCAAGGACTAGCGGGAGCTGGGACCCAGTACTTC
CASSQGLAGAGTQYF
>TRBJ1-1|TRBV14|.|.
TGTGCCAGCAGCCAAGTACTGGACACTGAAGCTTTCTTT
CASSQVLDTEAFF
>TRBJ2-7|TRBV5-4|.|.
TGTGCCAGCAGCGTGTTATTGGGTGGCGAGCAGTACTTC
CASSVLLGGEQYF
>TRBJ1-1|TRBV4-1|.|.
TGCGCCAGCAGCCAAGGGGCGATCCCTGAAGCTTTCTTT
CASSQGAIPEAFF